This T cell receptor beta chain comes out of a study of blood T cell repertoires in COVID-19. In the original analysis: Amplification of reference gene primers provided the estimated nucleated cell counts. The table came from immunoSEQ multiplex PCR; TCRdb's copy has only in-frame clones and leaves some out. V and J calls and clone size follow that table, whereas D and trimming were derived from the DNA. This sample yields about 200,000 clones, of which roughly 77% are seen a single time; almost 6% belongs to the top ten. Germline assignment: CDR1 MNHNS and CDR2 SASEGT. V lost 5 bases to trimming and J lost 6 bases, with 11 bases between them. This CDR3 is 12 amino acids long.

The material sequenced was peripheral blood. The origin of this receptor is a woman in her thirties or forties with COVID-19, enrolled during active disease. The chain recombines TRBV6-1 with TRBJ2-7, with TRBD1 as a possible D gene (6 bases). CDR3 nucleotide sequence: TGTGCCAGCAGTAACAGGGCCCGCGAGCAGTACTTC. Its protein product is CASSNRAREQYF.